This record concerns one T cell receptor (beta chain) sequence. No antigen is known for it. The sample is drawn from a study of T cells expressing NK-cell markers. Whole-study context: Sorted CD3+CD56-NKG2C+, CD3+CD56+NKG2C- and CD3+CD56+NKG2C+ T cells were the source of the TCR beta repertoires. Notes on the study in general: Each of over 5 donors carried dominant NKG2C+ clonotypes accounting for about 1.0-7.0% of CD8+ T cells.

TCRdb re-called the 5' RACE reads and gives one entry per CDR3 protein, without DNA. With roughly 420,000 distinct CDR3 sequences in the sample, the ten largest clones hold 7.3%. The CDR3 contains 15 residues. CDR1 is DFQATT and CDR2 is SNEGSKA in the germline V gene (reference sequence). Input material: blood T cells: a sorted CD56 or NKG2C T cell subset, CD4+ or CD8+ T cells, or bulk PBMC T cells (not recorded which). The sequence came from a woman aged 18 to 75 in good health. The chain combines TRBV20-1 with TRBJ2-2; TCRdb selects TRBD2, and the lack of DNA leaves this call unchecked. This CDR3 reads CSARVWGGDTGELFF.